This T cell receptor beta chain derives from a study of vaccination and CD4 T cells after COVID-19. Comments on this clonotype: Its antigen is unknown.

Regarding treatment: approximately 11-day PBMC culture with coronavirus spike peptide pools or control peptides (ViraFEST assay). Germline assignment: CDR1 SGHNT and CDR2 YYREEE (reference sequence). This CDR3 contains 15 residues. Trimming at V came to 5 bases and at J to 0 bases, leaving 5 bases not matched to a gene. Cultured CD4+ T cell DNA was sequenced using the Oncomine TCR Beta short-read assay. TCRdb itself ran the PCR reads through MiXCR, one entry per CDR3 protein. The data contain about 9,000 distinct CDR3 sequences, 64% of them singletons. This TCR derives from a human donor who had recovered from COVID-19. The sample taken for sequencing was CD4+ T cells from blood, cultured in vitro. This sequence joins TRBV5-4 and TRBJ2-7, with TRBD2 matching over 10 bases. The CDR3 region is CASSHTSGVSYEQYF. The CDR3 nucleotides are TGTGCCAGCAGTCACACTAGCGGGGTCTCCTACGAGCAGTACTTC. The whole variable domain, filled in from reference TRBV5-4 and TRBJ2-7, reads ETGVTQSPTHLIKTRGQQVTLRCSSQSGHNTVSWYQQALGQGPQFIFQYYREEENGRGNFPPRFSGLQFPNYSSELNVNALELDDSALYLCASSHTSGVSYEQYFGPGTRLTVT.